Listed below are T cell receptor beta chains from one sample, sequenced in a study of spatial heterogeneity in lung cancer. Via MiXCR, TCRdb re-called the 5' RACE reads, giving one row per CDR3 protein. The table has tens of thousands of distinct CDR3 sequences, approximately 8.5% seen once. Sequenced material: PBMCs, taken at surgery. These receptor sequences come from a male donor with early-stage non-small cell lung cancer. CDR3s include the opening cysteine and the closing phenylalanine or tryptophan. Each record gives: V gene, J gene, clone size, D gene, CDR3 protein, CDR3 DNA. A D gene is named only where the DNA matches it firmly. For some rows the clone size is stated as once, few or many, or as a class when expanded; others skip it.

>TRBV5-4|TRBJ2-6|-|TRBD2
CASSGKRGAAGANVLTF
TGTGCCAGCAGCGGCAAGCGGGGGGCGGCTGGGGCCAACGTCCTGACTTTC
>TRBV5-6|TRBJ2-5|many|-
CASSLAIQETQYF
TGTGCCAGCAGCTTGGCTATTCAAGAGACCCAGTACTTC
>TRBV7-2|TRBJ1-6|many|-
CASSLGATGSPPLHF
TGTGCCAGCAGCTTGGGAGCTACTGGGAGCCCACCCCTCCACTTT
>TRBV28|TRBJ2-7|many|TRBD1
CASSPHWGTGTYEQYF
TGTGCCAGCAGTCCGCATTGGGGGACAGGAACCTACGAGCAGTACTTC
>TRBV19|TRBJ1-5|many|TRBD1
CASSVDRRGGQPQHF
TGTGCCAGTAGCGTGGACAGGAGAGGGGGCCAGCCCCAGCATTTT
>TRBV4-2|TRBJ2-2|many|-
CASSQENRANTGELFF
TGTGCCAGCAGCCAAGAAAACAGGGCGAACACCGGGGAGCTGTTTTTT
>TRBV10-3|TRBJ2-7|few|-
CAISEQRQGAYEQYF
TGTGCCATCAGTGAGCAGAGGCAAGGGGCCTACGAGCAGTACTTC
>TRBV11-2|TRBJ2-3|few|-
CASSFSSDTQYF
TGTGCCAGCAGCTTCTCTTCAGATACGCAGTATTTT
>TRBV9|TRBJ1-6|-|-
CASSPGDNLNSPLHF
TGTGCCAGCAGCCCGGGGGACAACTTAAATTCACCCCTCCACTTT
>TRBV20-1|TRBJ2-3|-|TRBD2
CSAPGRAPYSTDTQYF
TGCAGTGCTCCTGGGAGGGCACCCTATAGCACAGATACGCAGTATTTT
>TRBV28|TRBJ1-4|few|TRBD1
CASSPGTGEEKLFF
TGTGCCAGCAGCCCCGGGACAGGGGAAGAAAAACTGTTTTTT
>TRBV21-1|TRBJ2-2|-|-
CASSREQGPGGELFF
TGTGCCAGCAGCCGAGAGCAGGGACCGGGCGGGGAGCTGTTTTTT
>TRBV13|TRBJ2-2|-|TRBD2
CASSSPGLGATGELFF
TGTGCCAGCAGCTCGCCGGGACTAGGGGCCACCGGGGAGCTGTTTTTT
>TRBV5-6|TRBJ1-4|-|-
CASSTSGATNEKLFF
TGTGCCAGCAGCACTTCGGGGGCAACTAATGAAAAACTGTTTTTT
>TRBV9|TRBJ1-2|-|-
CASSVDRNYGYTF
TGTGCCAGCAGCGTAGACAGAAACTATGGCTACACCTTC
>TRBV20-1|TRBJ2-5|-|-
CSARREETQYF
TGCAGTGCTAGGCGAGAAGAGACCCAGTACTTC
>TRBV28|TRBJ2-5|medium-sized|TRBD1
CASSSDRERQETQYF
TGTGCCAGCAGTTCGGACAGGGAAAGGCAAGAGACCCAGTACTTC
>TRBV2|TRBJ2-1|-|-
CASSEVGGHNEQFF
TGTGCCAGCAGTGAGGTGGGAGGACACAATGAGCAGTTCTTC
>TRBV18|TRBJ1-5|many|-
CASSLTDYQPQHF
TGTGCCAGCTCACTGACGGATTATCAGCCCCAGCATTTT
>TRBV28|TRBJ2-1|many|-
CASSRQYNEQFF
TGTGCCAGCAGTCGACAGTACAATGAGCAGTTCTTC
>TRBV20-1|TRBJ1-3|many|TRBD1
CSARTGAIGNTIYF
TGCAGTGCTCGGACAGGGGCTATCGGAAACACCATATATTTT
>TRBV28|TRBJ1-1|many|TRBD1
CASSLGTDLGAFF
TGTGCCAGCAGTTTGGGGACAGACCTTGGGGCTTTCTTT
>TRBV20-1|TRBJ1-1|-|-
CSARDGRRNTEAFF
TGCAGTGCTAGAGATGGCCGGAGGAACACTGAAGCTTTCTTT
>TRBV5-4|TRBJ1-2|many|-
CASSRTDRAYGYTF
TGTGCCAGCAGCAGGACGGACCGGGCCTATGGCTACACCTTC
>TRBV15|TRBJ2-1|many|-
CATSRVGVYNEQFF
TGTGCCACCAGCAGAGTCGGGGTTTACAATGAGCAGTTCTTC
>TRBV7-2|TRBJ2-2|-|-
CASSLGRTGSGELFF
TGTGCCAGCAGCTTAGGTCGAACAGGGTCCGGGGAGCTGTTTTTT
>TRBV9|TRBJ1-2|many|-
CASSVGGQGYGYTF
TGTGCCAGCAGCGTAGGAGGGCAGGGCTATGGCTACACCTTC
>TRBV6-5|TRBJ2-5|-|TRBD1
CASSAGQGTQYF
TGTGCCAGCAGTGCCGGACAGGGGACCCAGTACTTC
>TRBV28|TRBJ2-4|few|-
CASGGRVLAKNIQYF
TGTGCCAGCGGGGGGCGGGTCCTAGCCAAAAACATTCAGTACTTC
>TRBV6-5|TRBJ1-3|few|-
CASRVDSDGNTIYF
TGTGCCAGCAGGGTGGACAGTGACGGAAACACCATATATTTT
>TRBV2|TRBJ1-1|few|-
CASIYAEEAFF
TGTGCCAGCATCTACGCCGAAGAAGCTTTCTTT
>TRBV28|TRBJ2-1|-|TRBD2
CASSLAGEVGEQFF
TGTGCCAGCAGTTTAGCGGGAGAGGTGGGTGAGCAGTTCTTC
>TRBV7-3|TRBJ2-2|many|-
CASSFLAGELFF
TGTGCCAGCAGCTTTCTCGCCGGGGAGCTGTTTTTT
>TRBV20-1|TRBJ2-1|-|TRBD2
CSAAGNYNEQFF
TGCAGTGCAGCGGGGAATTACAATGAGCAGTTCTTC
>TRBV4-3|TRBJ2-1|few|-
CASSHREGEQFF
TGCGCCAGCAGCCATCGGGAAGGTGAGCAGTTCTTC
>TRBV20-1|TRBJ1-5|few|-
CSAGLTGIDQPQHF
TGCAGTGCTGGACTAACAGGAATCGATCAGCCCCAGCATTTT
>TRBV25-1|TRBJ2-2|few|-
CASSETNGARTGELFF
TGTGCCAGCAGTGAAACGAACGGAGCCCGCACCGGGGAGCTGTTTTTT
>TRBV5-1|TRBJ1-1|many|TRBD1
CASSQGDHRLNTEAFF
TGCGCCAGCAGCCAGGGGGACCACCGTTTGAACACTGAAGCTTTCTTT
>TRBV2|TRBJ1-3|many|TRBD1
CASRPDRVGNTIYF
TGTGCCAGCCGCCCCGACAGGGTGGGAAACACCATATATTTT
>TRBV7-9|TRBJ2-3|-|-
CASSSGDRWGTDTQYF
TGTGCCAGCAGCAGCGGGGACAGGTGGGGCACAGATACGCAGTATTTT
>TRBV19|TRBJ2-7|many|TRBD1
CASLPGQDTYEQYF
TGTGCCAGTCTTCCGGGACAGGACACCTACGAGCAGTACTTC
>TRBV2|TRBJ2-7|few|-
CASKSTVYSYEQYF
TGTGCCAGCAAGTCGACAGTTTACTCCTACGAGCAGTACTTC
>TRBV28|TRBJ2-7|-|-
CGTGKRIAGTHEQYF
TGCGGGACAGGGAAGAGGATAGCGGGAACCCACGAGCAGTACTTC
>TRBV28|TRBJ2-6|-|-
CASREGASGANVLTF
TGTGCCAGCAGAGAGGGTGCCTCTGGGGCCAACGTCCTGACTTTC
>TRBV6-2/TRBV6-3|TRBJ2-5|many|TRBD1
CASSYSGTGTYQETQYF
TGTGCCAGCAGTTACTCCGGGACAGGGACGTACCAAGAGACCCAGTACTTC
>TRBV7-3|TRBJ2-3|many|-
CASSLGGASDTQYF
TGTGCCAGCAGCCTGGGGGGGGCTTCAGATACGCAGTATTTT
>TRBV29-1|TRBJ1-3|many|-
CSVDSREGNTIYF
TGCAGCGTTGATAGCAGGGAGGGAAACACCATATATTTT
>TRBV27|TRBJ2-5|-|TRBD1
CASSLPSGQGRSRETQYF
TGTGCCAGCAGTTTACCATCGGGACAGGGAAGGAGTAGAGAGACCCAGTACTTC
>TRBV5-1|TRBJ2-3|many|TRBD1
CASSLQGSDTQYF
TGCGCCAGCAGCTTACAGGGGTCAGATACGCAGTATTTT
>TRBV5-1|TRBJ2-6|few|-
CASSLTGTGANVLTF
TGCGCCAGCAGCTTGACAGGAACTGGGGCCAACGTCCTGACTTTC
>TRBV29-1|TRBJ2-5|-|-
CSVVPRVGGETQYF
TGCAGCGTTGTCCCGCGGGTAGGAGGAGAGACCCAGTACTTC
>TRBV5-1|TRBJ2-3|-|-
CASSLGVGRTDTQYF
TGCGCCAGCAGCTTGGGGGTCGGACGCACAGATACGCAGTATTTT
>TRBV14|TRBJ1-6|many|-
CASSQEGTRLSPLHF
TGTGCCAGCAGCCAAGAAGGGACGAGACTTTCACCCCTCCACTTT
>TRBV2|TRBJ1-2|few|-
CASSEARQVFF
TGTGCCAGCAGTGAAGCACGGCAAGTCTTCTTC